One sample yielded the 10 T cell receptor beta chains listed below, sequenced in a study of blood T cell repertoires in COVID-19. TCRdb's table, derived via immunoSEQ multiplex PCR, lists solely in-frame clones and lacks some. Among under 350,000 clones, approximately 85% were seen once, and the ten largest hold roughly 11%. The specimen was peripheral blood. All receptors come from a woman in her 70s with acute or convalescent COVID-19.

The rearrangement joins TRBV29-1 to TRBJ1-1; D unresolved. Trimming took off 4 bases at V and 3 bases at J, with 9 bases between the two ends. This CDR3 is built from 12 residues. Germline values: CDR1 SQVTM, CDR2 ANQGSEA. Here the CDR3 reads CSVGYGDTEAFF. The DNA for the CDR3 is TGCAGCGTTGGTTACGGAGACACTGAAGCTTTCTTT. Full variable domain (missing parts from reference TRBV29-1 and TRBJ1-1): SAVISQKPSRDICQRGTSLTIQCQVDSQVTMMFWYRQQPGQSLTLIATANQGSEATYESGFVIDKFPISRPNLTFSTLTVSNMSPEDSSIYLCSVGYGDTEAFFGQGTRLTVV.

The chain carries TRBV6-5 and TRBJ2-7, with TRBD1 matching 7 bases. V lost 11 bases, J lost 3 bases, and 10 bases stayed unmatched. Germline V gene sequence: CDR1 MNHEY, CDR2 SVGAGI. The CDR3 length is 13 residues. CDR3 DNA: TGTGCCTGCCTGGACAGGCCGCACTACGAGCAGTACTTC. It is translated as CACLDRPHYEQYF.

V gene TRBV4-1 combines with J gene TRBJ1-2; no clear D. The CDR3 contains 15 residues. CDR1 MGHRA and CDR2 YSYEKL come from the germline V gene. Between the trimmed V and J ends, which lost 6 bases and 8 bases, there was a span of 22 bases. The CDR3 loop reads CASRRLSEGRFGYTF. CDR3 DNA: TGCGCCAGCAGGCGCCTTTCGGAGGGAAGATTCGGCTACACCTTC.

This chain links TRBV3-1 (or the pseudogene TRBV3-2) with TRBJ2-7; D not resolved. V was trimmed by 2 bases and J by 3 bases, leaving 11 bases between them. The germline gives CDR1 LGHDT, CDR2 YNNKEL (reference sequence). The CDR3 has 14 residues. CDR3 region: CASSQRFSLYEQYF. In DNA form, the CDR3 reads TGTGCCAGCAGCCAAAGGTTTAGCCTCTACGAGCAGTACTTC.

The chain uses TRBV27 and TRBJ1-4; 8 bases agree with TRBD1. The ends lost 8 bases at V and 8 bases at J; junction bases unmatched: 7. Germline lookup yields CDR1 MNHEY and CDR2 SMNVEV (reference sequence). The CDR3 contains 13 residues. The CDR3 DNA follows: TGTGCCAGCGCCAGACAGGGGTACGAAAAACTGTTTTTT. Translation gives CASARQGYEKLFF.

The CDR3 nucleotides are TGTGCCAGCAGTAACAGGATTAATCAGCCCCAGCATTTT. Translating it yields CASSNRINQPQHF. The chain uses TRBV2 and TRBJ1-5, with D possibly being TRBD1 (5 bases). Trimming took 5 bases from V and 4 from J, leaving 9 bases between them. Germline-derived CDR1 and CDR2 are SNHLY and FYNNEI. The CDR3 is made up of 13 amino acids.

This clone was recorded once. J is TRBJ1-1 and V is TRBV7-9, with TRBD1 matching 8 bases. In germline, CDR1 is SEHNR, CDR2 FQNEAQ (reference sequence). The CDR3 spans 12 residues. V lost 2 bases, J lost 10 bases, and 3 bases stayed unmatched. The CDR3: CASSLHRGRAFF. The CDR3 DNA reads as TGTGCCAGCAGCTTACACAGGGGGAGAGCTTTCTTT.

The chain couples TRBV2 to TRBJ1-6; no firm D call. CDR1 SNHLY and CDR2 FYNNEI come from the germline V gene. V lost 7 bases and J lost 0, with 13 bases in between. The CDR3 extends over 16 amino acids. The CDR3 loop is CASITSSSSYNSPLHF. For the CDR3, the DNA is TGTGCCAGCATAACCTCCTCGAGCTCCTATAATTCACCCCTCCACTTT.

The chain employs TRBV3-1 (or the pseudogene TRBV3-2) and TRBJ2-7; D is unclear. Germline-derived CDR1 and CDR2 are LGHDT and YNNKEL (reference sequence). The CDR3 has 17 residues. V gave up 1 base and J gave up 1 base, with 17 bases separating them. The CDR3 sequence: CASSQGSATVLSYEQYF. CDR3 bases: TGTGCCAGCAGCCAAGGTTCTGCCACAGTCCTTTCCTACGAGCAGTACTTC.

This clone is a singleton in its sample. The chain employs TRBV2 and TRBJ2-1, with a weak D call TRBD1 (6 bases). CDR3 size: 14 residues. CDR1 is SNHLY and CDR2 is FYNNEI in the germline V gene. Trimming removed 3 bases at V and 0 bases at J, with 6 bases between. CDR3 coding DNA: TGTGCCAGCAGTGAGACAGGCTCCTACAATGAGCAGTTCTTC. This codes for CASSETGSYNEQFF.